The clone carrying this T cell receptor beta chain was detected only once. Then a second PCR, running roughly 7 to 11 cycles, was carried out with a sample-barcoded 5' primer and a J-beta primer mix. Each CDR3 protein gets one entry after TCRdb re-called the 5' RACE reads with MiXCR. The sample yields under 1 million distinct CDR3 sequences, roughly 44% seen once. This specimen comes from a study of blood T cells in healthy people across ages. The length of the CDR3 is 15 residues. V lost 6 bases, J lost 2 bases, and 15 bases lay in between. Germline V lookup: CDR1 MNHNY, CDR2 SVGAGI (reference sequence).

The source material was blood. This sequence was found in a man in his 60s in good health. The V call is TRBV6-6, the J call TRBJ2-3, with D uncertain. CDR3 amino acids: CASSPVAAFTDTQYF. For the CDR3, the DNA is TGTGCCAGCAGCCCTGTGGCAGCTTTCACAGATACGCAGTATTTT.